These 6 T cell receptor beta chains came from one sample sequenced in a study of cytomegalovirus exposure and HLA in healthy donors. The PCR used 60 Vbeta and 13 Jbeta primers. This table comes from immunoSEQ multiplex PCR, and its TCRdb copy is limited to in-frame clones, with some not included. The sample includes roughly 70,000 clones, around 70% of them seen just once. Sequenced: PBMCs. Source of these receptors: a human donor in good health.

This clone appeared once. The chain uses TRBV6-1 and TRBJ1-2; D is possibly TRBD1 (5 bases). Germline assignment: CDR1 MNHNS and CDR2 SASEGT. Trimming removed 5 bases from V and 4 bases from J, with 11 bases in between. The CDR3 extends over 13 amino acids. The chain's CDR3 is CASSREGIYGYTF. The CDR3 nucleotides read TGTGCCAGCAGTAGGGAGGGGATCTATGGCTACACCTTC.

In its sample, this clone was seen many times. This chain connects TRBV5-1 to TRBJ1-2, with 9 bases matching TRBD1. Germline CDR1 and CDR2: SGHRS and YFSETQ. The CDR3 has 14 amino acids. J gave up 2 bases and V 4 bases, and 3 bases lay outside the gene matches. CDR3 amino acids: CASSEDRGNYGYTF. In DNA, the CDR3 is TGCGCCAGCAGCGAGGACAGGGGCAACTATGGCTACACCTTC.

The CDR3 DNA sequence: TGTGCCAGCAGTACCAGGGGCAGCCCCGGAGCGGAGACCCAGTACTTC. The encoded protein is CASSTRGSPGAETQYF. The chain combines TRBV28 with TRBJ2-5, with D tentatively TRBD1 (6 bases). Germline assignment: CDR1 MDHEN and CDR2 SYDVKM. Trimming took 5 bases from V and 5 from J, leaving 21 bases between them. This CDR3 is 16 amino acids long.

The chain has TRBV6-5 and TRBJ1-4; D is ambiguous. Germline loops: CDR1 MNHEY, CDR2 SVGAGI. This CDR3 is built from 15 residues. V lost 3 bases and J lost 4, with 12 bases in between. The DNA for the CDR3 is TGTGCCAGCAGTTATGATCGGGATGTTAATGAAAAACTGTTTTTT. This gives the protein CASSYDRDVNEKLFF.

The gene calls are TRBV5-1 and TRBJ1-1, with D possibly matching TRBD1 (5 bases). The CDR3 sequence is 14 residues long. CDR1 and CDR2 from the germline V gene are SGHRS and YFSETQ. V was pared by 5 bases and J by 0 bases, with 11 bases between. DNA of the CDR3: TGCGCCAGCAGTTATGACAGCCTGAACACTGAAGCTTTCTTT. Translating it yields CASSYDSLNTEAFF.

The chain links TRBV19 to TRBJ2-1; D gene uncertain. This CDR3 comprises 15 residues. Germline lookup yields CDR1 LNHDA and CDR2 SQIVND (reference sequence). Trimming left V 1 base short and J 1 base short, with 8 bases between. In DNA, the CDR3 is TGTGCCAGTAGTATAGTCCTCGGGTCCTACAATGAGCAGTTCTTC. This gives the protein CASSIVLGSYNEQFF.